This T cell receptor (beta chain) comes out of a study of T cell repertoires in cytomegalovirus infection. Study at large: Recently identified HLA-C-restricted CMV epitopes and well-studied HLA-B-restricted CMV epitopes were used by the study.

About this clonotype: Its specificity is not known.

A single record per CDR3 protein comes from TCRdb applying MiXCR to the reads. Among about 310,000 distinct CDR3 sequences listed, approximately 25% were seen once. This material consisted of cultured PBMCs, taken from culture after CMV antigen stimulation. The receptor's source is a human donor in good health (CMV status not recorded). Some clones in this sample may be carry-over from other donors' samples.

CDR3 nucleotide sequence: TGTGCCAGCAGACCGCCCCTAGCCGCCGGGGAGCTGTTTTTT. Its protein product is CASRPPLAAGELFF. V and J are TRBV12-3 or TRBV12-4 and TRBJ2-2; D is possibly TRBD2 (5 bases). Deletions cut 6 bases from V and 6 bases from J, with 14 bases between. CDR3 length: 14 residues.